This T cell receptor (beta chain) was recovered during a study of T-cell reconstitution after alpha-beta-depleted transplantation in children. This clonotype was found many times. Preparation of the TCRbeta library was carried out with unique molecular identifiers. TCRdb re-called the PCR reads with MiXCR, one entry per CDR3 protein. This table holds about 340,000 distinct CDR3 sequences, 13% found once. The CDR3 loop spans 14 amino acids. The V gene's germline CDR1 is SQVTM and CDR2 ANQGSEA. The trim removed 7 bases at V and 2 bases at J, leaving 4 bases unmatched. Source: PBMCs, taken from the stem cell graft. The clonotype was recovered from a human donor who donated a stem cell graft to a child with Fanconi anemia. V gene TRBV29-1 combines with J gene TRBJ2-6; 8 bases match TRBD1. CDR3: CSASDRAGANVLTF. CDR3 coding DNA: TGCAGCGCCTCGGACAGGGCTGGGGCCAACGTCCTGACTTTC.